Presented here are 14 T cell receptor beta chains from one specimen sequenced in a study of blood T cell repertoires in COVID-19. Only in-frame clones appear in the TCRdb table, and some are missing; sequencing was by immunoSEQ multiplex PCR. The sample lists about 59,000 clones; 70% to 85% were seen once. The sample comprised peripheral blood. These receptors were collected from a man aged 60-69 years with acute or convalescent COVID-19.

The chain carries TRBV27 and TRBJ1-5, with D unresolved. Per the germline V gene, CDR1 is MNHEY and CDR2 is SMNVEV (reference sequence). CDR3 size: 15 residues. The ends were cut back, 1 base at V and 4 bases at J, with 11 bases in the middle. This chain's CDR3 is CASSLYMAGNQPQHF. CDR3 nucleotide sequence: TGTGCCAGCAGTTTATATATGGCAGGTAATCAGCCCCAGCATTTT.

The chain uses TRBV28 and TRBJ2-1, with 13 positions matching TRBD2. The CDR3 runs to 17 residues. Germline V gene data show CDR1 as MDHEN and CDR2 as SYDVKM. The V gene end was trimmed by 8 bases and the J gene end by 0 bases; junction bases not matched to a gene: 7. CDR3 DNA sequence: TGTGCCAGCCTTACGCGACTAGCGGGAGGCTCCTACAATGAGCAGTTCTTC. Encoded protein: CASLTRLAGGSYNEQFF.

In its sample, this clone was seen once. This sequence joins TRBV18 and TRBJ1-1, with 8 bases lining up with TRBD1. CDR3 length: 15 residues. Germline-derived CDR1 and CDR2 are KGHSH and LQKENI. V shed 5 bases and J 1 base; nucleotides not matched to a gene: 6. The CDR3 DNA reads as TGTGCCAGCTCAACCACCGGGACAGGGAACACTGAAGCTTTCTTT. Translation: CASSTTGTGNTEAFF.

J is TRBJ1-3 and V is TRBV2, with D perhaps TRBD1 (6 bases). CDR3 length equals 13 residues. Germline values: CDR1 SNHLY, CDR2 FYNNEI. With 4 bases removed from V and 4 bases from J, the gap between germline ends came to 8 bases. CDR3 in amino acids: CASSGGTGNTIYF. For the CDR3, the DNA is TGTGCCAGCAGTGGGGGGACAGGAAACACCATATATTTT.

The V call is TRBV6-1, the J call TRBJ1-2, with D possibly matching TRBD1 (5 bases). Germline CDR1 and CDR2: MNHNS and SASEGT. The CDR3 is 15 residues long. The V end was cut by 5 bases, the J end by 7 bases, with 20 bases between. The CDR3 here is CASSSSQGLVGGYTF. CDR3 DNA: TGTGCCAGCAGTTCGAGCCAGGGTCTCGTTGGTGGCTACACCTTC.

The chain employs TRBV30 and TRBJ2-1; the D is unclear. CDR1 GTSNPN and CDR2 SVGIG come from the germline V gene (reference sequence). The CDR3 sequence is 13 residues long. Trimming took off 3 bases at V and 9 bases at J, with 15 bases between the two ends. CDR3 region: CAWSSTVHGEQFF. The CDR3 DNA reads TGTGCCTGGAGCTCAACAGTTCATGGTGAGCAGTTCTTC.

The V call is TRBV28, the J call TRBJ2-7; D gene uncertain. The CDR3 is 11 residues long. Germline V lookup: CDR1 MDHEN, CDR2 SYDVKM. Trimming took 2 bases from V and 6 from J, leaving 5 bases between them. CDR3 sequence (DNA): TGTGCCAGCAGTTTAAATCTCGAGCAGTACTTC. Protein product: CASSLNLEQYF.

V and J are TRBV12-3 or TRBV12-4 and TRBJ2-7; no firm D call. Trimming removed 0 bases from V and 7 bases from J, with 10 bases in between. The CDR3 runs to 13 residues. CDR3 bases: TGTGCCAGCAGTTTAGCGCGCTCGAGAGAGCAGTACTTC. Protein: CASSLARSREQYF.

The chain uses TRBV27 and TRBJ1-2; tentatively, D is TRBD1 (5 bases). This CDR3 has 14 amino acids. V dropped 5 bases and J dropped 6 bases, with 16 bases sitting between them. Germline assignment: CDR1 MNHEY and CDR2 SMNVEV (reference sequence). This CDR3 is CASSPRGTSHGYTF. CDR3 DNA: TGTGCCAGCAGTCCTCGCGGGACTAGCCATGGCTACACCTTC.

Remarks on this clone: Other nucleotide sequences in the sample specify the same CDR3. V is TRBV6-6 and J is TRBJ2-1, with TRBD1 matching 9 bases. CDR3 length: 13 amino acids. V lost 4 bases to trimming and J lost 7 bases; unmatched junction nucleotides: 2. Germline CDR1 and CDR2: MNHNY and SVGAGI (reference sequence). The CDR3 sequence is CASSSDRGNEQFF. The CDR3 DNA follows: TGTGCCAGCAGTTCGGACAGGGGTAATGAGCAGTTCTTC.

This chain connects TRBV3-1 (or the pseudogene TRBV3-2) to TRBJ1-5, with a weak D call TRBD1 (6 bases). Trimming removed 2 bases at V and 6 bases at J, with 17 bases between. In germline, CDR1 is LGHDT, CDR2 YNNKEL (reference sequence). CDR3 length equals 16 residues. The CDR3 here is CASSQFSGGEGQPQHF. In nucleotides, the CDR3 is TGTGCCAGCAGCCAATTCTCGGGGGGCGAGGGTCAGCCCCAGCATTTT.

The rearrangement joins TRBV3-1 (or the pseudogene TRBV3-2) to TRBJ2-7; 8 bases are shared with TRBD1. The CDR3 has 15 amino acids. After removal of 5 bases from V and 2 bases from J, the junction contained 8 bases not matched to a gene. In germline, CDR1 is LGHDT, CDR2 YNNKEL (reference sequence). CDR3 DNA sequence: TGTGCCAGCAGCAACCGACAGGGGAGAACCTACGAGCAGTACTTC. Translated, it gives CASSNRQGRTYEQYF.

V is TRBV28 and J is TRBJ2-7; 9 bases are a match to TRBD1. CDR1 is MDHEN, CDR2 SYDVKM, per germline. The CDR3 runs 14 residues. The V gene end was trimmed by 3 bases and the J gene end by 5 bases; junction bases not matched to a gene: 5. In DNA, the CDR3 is TGTGCCAGCAGTTTGTACAGGGGGCGGGACGAGCAGTACTTC. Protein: CASSLYRGRDEQYF. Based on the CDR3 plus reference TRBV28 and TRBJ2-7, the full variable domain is DVKVTQSSRYLVKRTGEKVFLECVQDMDHENMFWYRQDPGLGLRLIYFSYDVKMKEKGDIPEGYSVSREKKERFSLILESASTNQTSMYLCASSLYRGRDEQYFGPGTRLTVT.

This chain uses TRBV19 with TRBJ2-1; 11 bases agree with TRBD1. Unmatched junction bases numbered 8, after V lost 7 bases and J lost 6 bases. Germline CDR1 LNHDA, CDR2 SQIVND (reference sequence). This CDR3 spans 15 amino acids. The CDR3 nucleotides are TGTGCCAGTACCCCAGGACAGGGGGCCGGCAATGAGCAGTTCTTC. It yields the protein CASTPGQGAGNEQFF. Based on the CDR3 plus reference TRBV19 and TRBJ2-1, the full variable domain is DGGITQSPKYLFRKEGQNVTLSCEQNLNHDAMYWYRQDPGQGLRLIYYSQIVNDFQKGDIAEGYSVSREKKESFPLTVTSAQKNPTAFYLCASTPGQGAGNEQFFGPGTRLTVL.